Following are 19 T cell receptor beta chains from one sample sequenced in a study of T cells after yellow fever vaccination. TCRdb independently ran MiXCR on the 5' RACE reads; one entry per CDR3 protein. The sample carries some 96,000 distinct CDR3 sequences, under 9% recorded once. The material sequenced was CD8+ T cells not binding an NS4B(214-222) dextramer, sorted from PBMCs, taken about 2 weeks after the first yellow fever vaccination. The receptor source for this set is a man aged 18-30 years who received the YFV17D yellow fever vaccine.

This clonotype was seen a handful of times. The chain uses TRBV7-3 and TRBJ2-5; 10 bases line up with TRBD1. The ends lost 5 bases at V and 2 bases at J; junction bases unmatched: 17. This CDR3 comprises 19 residues. CDR1 and CDR2 (germline): SGHTA, FQGTGA. In DNA, the CDR3 is TGTGCCAGCAGCCAAGAGCCGGGACAGGGGTTGACATTACAAGAGACCCAGTACTTC. Its translation: CASSQEPGQGLTLQETQYF. The full variable domain, in which reference TRBV7-3 and TRBJ2-5 provide the parts outside the CDR3, is GAGVSQTPSNKVTEKGKYVELRCDPISGHTALYWYRQSLGQGPEFLIYFQGTGAADDSGLPNDRFFAVRPEGSVSTLKIQRTERGDSAVYLCASSQEPGQGLTLQETQYFGPGTRLLVL.

Of note for this clonotype: The junction departs from germline at one end; a sequencing error may be responsible. The chain links TRBV18 to TRBJ2-2; a weak D match, TRBD2 (5 bases). Per the germline V gene, CDR1 is KGHSH and CDR2 is LQKENI. The CDR3 is 15 residues long. CDR3 protein: CASTPTVEGTGELFF. The CDR3 DNA is TGTGCCAGCACACCCACCGTAGAGGGAACCGGGGAGCTGTTTTTT.

The genes are TRBV7-9 and TRBJ2-7; D not resolved. Germline V lookup: CDR1 SEHNR, CDR2 FQNEAQ (reference sequence). This CDR3 has 13 amino acids. V was pared by 1 base and J by 2 bases, with 6 bases between. The CDR3 region is CASSLGSTYEQYV. DNA for the CDR3: TGTGCCAGCAGCTTAGGCAGCACCTACGAGCAGTACGTC.

The V call is TRBV10-2, the J call TRBJ1-1; the match to TRBD1 covers 8 bases. V dropped 7 bases and J dropped 1; count of bases not matched to a gene: 11. Germline assignment: CDR1 WSHSY and CDR2 SAAADI. The CDR3 consists of 16 residues. For the CDR3, the DNA is TGCGCCAGCATTCAGGGGGCGAGGGTGAAGAACACTGAAGCTTTCTTT. The encoded protein is CASIQGARVKNTEAFF.

The V and J genes are TRBV6-5 and TRBJ1-2; D unclear. Germline-derived CDR1 and CDR2 are MNHEY and SVGAGI. The CDR3 runs to 15 residues. The germline V and J ends were trimmed by 0 bases and 4 bases, with 12 bases remaining between them. CDR3 region: CASSYSIETVYGYTF. The DNA for the CDR3 is TGTGCCAGCAGTTACTCGATTGAGACGGTCTATGGCTACACCTTC.

This clonotype was seen a handful of times. CDR3 loop: CASLSHSTDTQYF. DNA for the CDR3: TGTGCCAGCCTATCCCATAGCACAGATACGCAGTATTTT. J is TRBJ2-3 and V is TRBV6-1; D gene unclear. The germline gives CDR1 MNHNS, CDR2 SASEGT. The CDR3 totals 13 residues. Deletions cut 8 bases from V and 0 bases from J, with 9 bases between.

This clonotype has ten or more counts. V is TRBV15 and J is TRBJ1-5, with D unclear. The ends were cut back, 5 bases at V and 2 bases at J, with 10 bases in the middle. The CDR3 runs to 14 residues. The germline CDR1 and CDR2 sequences are LNHNV and YYDKDF (reference sequence). In DNA form, the CDR3 reads TGTGCCACCAGCCCCCGGCTGGGCAATCAGCCCCAGCATTTT. It specifies CATSPRLGNQPQHF.

The table lists this clonotype with a few counts. As DNA, the CDR3 is TGCAGTGCTAGAGATCCGCAGCGAAACCAAGAGACCCAGTACTTC. Its translation is CSARDPQRNQETQYF. The genes are TRBV20-1 and TRBJ2-5; no definite D call. Per the germline V gene, CDR1 is DFQATT and CDR2 is SNEGSKA (reference sequence). This CDR3 has 15 amino acids. Trimming took 0 bases from V and 0 from J, leaving 11 bases between them.

This clonotype turned up a few times. The chain combines TRBV19 with TRBJ1-5; unclear D gene. Germline CDR1 LNHDA, CDR2 SQIVND (reference sequence). The germline V and J ends were trimmed by 6 bases and 4 bases, with 10 bases remaining between them. CDR3 length: 13 amino acids. CDR3 DNA: TGTGCCAGTAGGAGAATGGGGAATCAGCCCCAGCATTTT. This codes for CASRRMGNQPQHF.

The sample holds many counts of this clonotype. This chain links TRBV4-1 with TRBJ1-3; the D is unclear. V lost 0 bases and J lost 0, with 9 bases in between. Germline CDR1 reads MGHRA; CDR2 reads YSYEKL. The CDR3 is 16 residues long. The CDR3 bases are TGCGCCAGCAGCCAAGATCCGCTTCTCTCTGGAAACACCATATATTTT. It encodes CASSQDPLLSGNTIYF.

Only a few counts were recorded for this clonotype. The V gene is TRBV7-9, the J gene TRBJ2-3; 7 positions match TRBD1. V trimming: 8 bases; J trimming: 4 bases; junction bases outside the gene matches: 12. Per germline, CDR1 SEHNR and CDR2 FQNEAQ (reference sequence). The CDR3 is 15 residues long. The CDR3 spells CASPIRGGDSDTQYF. The CDR3 nucleotides read TGTGCCAGCCCCATTCGAGGGGGCGATTCAGATACGCAGTATTTT.

There are a few counts of this clonotype. V gene TRBV12-3 or TRBV12-4 combines with J gene TRBJ2-7, with D uncertain. The CDR3 extends over 10 amino acids. The V and J ends lost 2 bases and 10 bases respectively, with 6 bases between them. CDR3: CASSLRVQYF. The CDR3 DNA is TGTGCCAGCAGTTTACGTGTTCAGTACTTC.

The chain carries TRBV4-1 and TRBJ2-6; D might be TRBD1 or TRBD2, each matching 5 bases. Looked up from germline, CDR1 is MGHRA and CDR2 is YSYEKL. There are 14 residues in the CDR3. V was clipped by 4 bases and J by 2 bases, with 6 bases between them. The CDR3 loop is CASSLGAGANVLTF. The CDR3 nucleotides read TGCGCCAGCAGCCTGGGGGCTGGGGCCAACGTCCTGACTTTC.

This clonotype was observed a few times. This sequence joins TRBV4-2 and TRBJ2-2; no clear D. This CDR3 has 14 residues. Germline V CDR1 and CDR2: LGHNA, YNFKEQ. Between the trimmed V and J ends, which lost 8 bases and 0 bases, there was a span of 10 bases. CDR3 sequence (DNA): TGTGCCAGCGCGACACTCCCGAACACCGGGGAGCTGTTTTTT. Translating it yields CASATLPNTGELFF.

This clonotype was found a few times. The V gene is TRBV20-1, the J gene TRBJ2-3, with D tentatively TRBD1 (5 bases). Trimming left V 3 bases short and J 3 bases short, with 16 bases between. The CDR3 contains 15 residues. Germline V CDR1 and CDR2: DFQATT, SNEGSKA (reference sequence). As DNA, the CDR3 is TGCAGTGCTAGTTTGGGCAGGGAAGGGACAGATACGCAGTATTTT. Its protein product is CSASLGREGTDTQYF.

This clonotype was seen more than once but under ten times. V is TRBV18 and J is TRBJ2-1, with 11 positions matching TRBD1. Germline V gives CDR1 KGHSH, CDR2 LQKENI. CDR3 length equals 16 residues. After removal of 1 base from V and 4 bases from J, the junction contained 3 bases not matched to a gene. In DNA, the CDR3 is TGTGCCAGCTCACCACTGGACAGGGGGCTGTACAATGAGCAGTTCTTC. It specifies CASSPLDRGLYNEQFF.

This clonotype was observed a few times. This chain connects TRBV7-2 to TRBJ2-7; TRBD2 agrees at 14 bases. Germline loops: CDR1 SGHTA, CDR2 FQGNSA. The CDR3 runs to 16 residues. V was clipped by 4 bases and J by 2 bases; unmatched bases: 4. CDR3: CASSWTSGGPTYEQYF. DNA of the CDR3: TGTGCCAGCAGCTGGACTAGCGGGGGGCCTACCTACGAGCAGTACTTC.

This clonotype occurred a few times. The V call is TRBV4-3, the J call TRBJ1-1; D might be TRBD1 (6 bases). With 2 bases removed from V and 6 bases from J, the gap between germline ends came to 16 bases. Germline V gives CDR1 LGHNA, CDR2 YSLEER. The length of the CDR3 is 15 residues. The CDR3 sequence is CASSQYPGVVAEAFF. The CDR3 DNA reads as TGCGCCAGCAGCCAATACCCAGGGGTCGTCGCTGAAGCTTTCTTT.

This clonotype was seen more than once but under ten times. The chain uses TRBV7-9 and TRBJ2-7; 7 positions match TRBD1. Germline V gene data show CDR1 as SEHNR and CDR2 as FQNEAQ (reference sequence). With V trimmed by 4 bases and J by 3 bases, 3 bases remained unmatched. This CDR3 has 13 residues. CDR3 in DNA: TGTGCCAGCAGCTCGACAGGGTACTACGAGCAGTACGTC. Translation: CASSSTGYYEQYV.